This TCR beta chain was documented in a study of blood T cell repertoires in COVID-19. As for the study in general: In each case, the material was cDNA or gDNA derived from T cells, B-cell-depleted T cells, or PBMCs.

The sample holds a few counts of this clone. Sequencing was performed with immunoSEQ multiplex PCR; in TCRdb, only in-frame clones are kept and a portion is missing. Here the sample spans 250,000 or so clones, approximately 84% being singletons. Individuals drawn from some 25 US areas were roughly 18 to 95 years old. Donors of Cohort 3 who recovered were those that had two negative PCRs, clearance, or symptom resolution. Looked up from germline, CDR1 is LNHDA and CDR2 is SQIVND (reference sequence). The CDR3 runs to 15 residues. Trimming at V came to 5 bases and at J to 4 bases, leaving 7 bases not matched to a gene.

Sample: PBMCs or T cells enriched from blood (not recorded which). The origin of this receptor is a man aged 35-49 years who had recovered from COVID-19. The rearrangement joins TRBV19 to TRBJ1-2, with 10 bases aligning to TRBD1. CDR3 amino acids: CASSAGTGVVYGYTF. DNA of the CDR3: TGTGCCAGTAGTGCCGGGACAGGGGTAGTCTATGGCTACACCTTC.